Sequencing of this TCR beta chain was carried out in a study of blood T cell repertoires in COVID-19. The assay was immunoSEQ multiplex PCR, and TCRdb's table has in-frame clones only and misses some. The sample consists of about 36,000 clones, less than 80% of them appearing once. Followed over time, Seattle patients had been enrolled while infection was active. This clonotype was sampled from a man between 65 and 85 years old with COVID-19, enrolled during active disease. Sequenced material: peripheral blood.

This CDR3 reads CASSLLGGNEQFF. The CDR3 DNA is TGTGCCAGCAGCTTACTGGGCGGGAATGAGCAGTTCTTC. V gene TRBV7-9 combines with J gene TRBJ2-1, with TRBD2 as a possible D gene (5 bases). The CDR3 extends over 13 amino acids. Between the trimmed V and J ends, which lost 2 bases and 7 bases, there was a span of 9 bases. Per germline, CDR1 SEHNR and CDR2 FQNEAQ (reference sequence).